This T cell receptor (beta chain) was retrieved from a study of T cells after yellow fever vaccination. Study-wide results and limits: Abundant bulk-derived clonotypes could contaminate FACS-sorted repertoires. Of the clonotypes, a small share occurred in both CD4 and CD8 compartments. At 95% to 97% for CD4 and just over 85% for CD8, most primary-vaccination clones showed up again after the booster.

In making TCR cDNA, 5'RACE template switching added a universal primer site and UMIs to it. TCRdb re-analysed the 5' RACE reads in MiXCR, keeping a single row per CDR3 protein. The table has about 340,000 distinct CDR3 sequences, roughly 4.3% seen once. For this clonotype: Its specificity is unknown.

Germline assignment: CDR1 DFQATT and CDR2 SNEGSKA (reference sequence). The V and J ends lost 6 bases and 4 bases, in that order; junction bases with no gene match: 10. The length of the CDR3 is 15 residues. The sequencing here drew on PBMCs, taken 5 days after the yellow fever booster vaccination. This rearrangement joins TRBV20-1 to TRBJ2-3; 10 positions match TRBD1. This clonotype originated in a man younger than 35 who received the YFV17D yellow fever vaccine. Here the CDR3 DNA reads TGCAGTGCATTACCGGGACAGGGGACGCCAGATACGCAGTATTTT. This encodes CSALPGQGTPDTQYF.